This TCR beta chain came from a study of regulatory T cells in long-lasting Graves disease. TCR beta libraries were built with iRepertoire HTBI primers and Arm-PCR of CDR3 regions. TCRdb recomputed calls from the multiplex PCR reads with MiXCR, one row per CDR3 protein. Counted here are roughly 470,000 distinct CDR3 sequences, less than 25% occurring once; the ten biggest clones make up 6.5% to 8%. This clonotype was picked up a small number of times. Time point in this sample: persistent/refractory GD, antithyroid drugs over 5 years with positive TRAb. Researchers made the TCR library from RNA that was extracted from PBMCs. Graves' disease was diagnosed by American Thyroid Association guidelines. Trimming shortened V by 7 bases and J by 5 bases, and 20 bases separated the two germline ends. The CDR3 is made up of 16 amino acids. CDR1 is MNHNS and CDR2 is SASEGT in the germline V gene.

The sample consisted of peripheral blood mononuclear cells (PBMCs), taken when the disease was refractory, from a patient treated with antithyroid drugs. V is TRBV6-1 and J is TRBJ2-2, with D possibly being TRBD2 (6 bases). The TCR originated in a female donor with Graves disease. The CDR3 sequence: CASKNWMSGQTGELFF. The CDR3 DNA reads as TGTGCCAGCAAAAACTGGATGAGCGGGCAAACCGGGGAGCTGTTTTTT.